The 18 T cell receptor beta chains listed next were all sequenced from one sample in a study of PD-1 blockade in classical Hodgkin lymphoma. No patient escaped relapse after autologous stem cell transplantation, and brentuximab vedotin exposure varied. Produced via immunoSEQ multiplex PCR; TCRdb's table is partial and in-frame only. The data contain over 25,000 clones, roughly 70% of them singletons. The material was peripheral blood mononuclear cells (PBMCs), obtained before the second cycle of nivolumab. The receptors here all came from a human donor with classical Hodgkin lymphoma.

The V call is TRBV8-2, the J call TRBJ1-2. TRBV8-2 is described as a pseudogene. This CDR3 has 11 amino acids. CDR3 protein: CGKRKTYGYTF. Here the CDR3 DNA reads TGTGGCAAACGAAAGACCTATGGCTACACCTTC.

The CDR3 DNA is TGTGCCAGCTCCCAGGGTGACTATGGCAATCAGCCCCAGCATTTT. This gives the protein CASSQGDYGNQPQHF. V gene TRBV18 combines with J gene TRBJ1-5; tentatively, D is TRBD1 (5 bases). This CDR3 contains 15 residues. The germline V gene encodes CDR1 KGHSH and CDR2 LQKENI. The V and J ends lost 6 bases and 2 bases respectively, with 14 bases between them.

The rearrangement uses TRBV11-2 and TRBJ2-7, with 7 bases aligning to TRBD1. V gave up 0 bases and J gave up 0 bases; unmatched junction bases: 2. The CDR3 is 15 amino acids. The germline V gene has CDR1 SGHAT and CDR2 FQNNGV. CDR3 coding DNA: TGTGCCAGCAGCTTAGACCGGGACAGCTCCTACGAGCAGTACTTC. It specifies CASSLDRDSSYEQYF.

The table lists this clone with a count of one. V gene TRBV5-1 combines with J gene TRBJ2-7; D is undetermined. V dropped 4 bases and J dropped 2 bases, with 10 bases sitting between them. The CDR3 spans 13 residues. CDR1 is SGHRS, CDR2 YFSETQ, per germline. The CDR3 region is CASSLNPTYEQYF. CDR3 coding DNA: TGCGCCAGCAGCCTCAACCCCACCTACGAGCAGTACTTC. The full variable domain, rest sourced from reference TRBV5-1 and TRBJ2-7, is KAGVTQTPRYLIKTRGQQVTLSCSPISGHRSVSWYQQTPGQGLQFLFEYFSETQRNKGNFPGRFSGRQFSNSRSEMNVSTLELGDSALYLCASSLNPTYEQYFGPGTRLTVT.

Note on this clone: Other DNA sequences from this sample encode an identical CDR3 as well. The chain uses TRBV6-5 and TRBJ1-5, with D possibly being TRBD1 (5 bases). The CDR3 spans 15 residues. Trimming took off 0 bases at V and 0 bases at J, with 6 bases between the two ends. Per germline, CDR1 MNHEY and CDR2 SVGAGI. CDR3 residues: CASSYSGDSNQPQHF. The CDR3 nucleotides read TGTGCCAGCAGTTACTCGGGGGATAGCAATCAGCCCCAGCATTTT.

The chain employs TRBV28 and TRBJ2-7; D is unclear. The germline CDR1 and CDR2 sequences are MDHEN and SYDVKM. The CDR3 loop spans 15 amino acids. The V and J ends lost 3 bases and 1 base respectively, with 13 bases between them. The CDR3 DNA is TGTGCCAGCAGTTTTGTAGTCGGCAGATCCTACGAGCAGTACTTC. Translating it yields CASSFVVGRSYEQYF.

V gene TRBV7-2 combines with J gene TRBJ1-3, with no clear D. The V end was cut by 1 base, the J end by 3 bases, with 19 bases between. The CDR3 is 18 amino acids. Germline CDR1 is SGHTA and CDR2 is FQGNSA. The CDR3 DNA sequence: TGTGCCAGCAGCTTAGTAACCCCCGCGGGTTTTGGTGGAAACACCATATATTTT. Amino acids: CASSLVTPAGFGGNTIYF.

The chain couples TRBV6-5 to TRBJ1-1; the match to TRBD1 covers 7 bases. The CDR3 is 12 residues long. Losses at the gene ends were 2 bases for V and 8 bases for J; bases not matched to a gene: 2. Germline values: CDR1 MNHEY, CDR2 SVGAGI. CDR3 sequence (DNA): TGTGCCAGCAGTTACGGGACAGACGAAGCTTTCTTT. Protein: CASSYGTDEAFF.

In this sample, this clone turned up a few times. The CDR3 sequence: CASRGPTGGITEAFF. The CDR3 bases are TGTGCCAGCAGGGGCCCCACAGGGGGCATCACTGAAGCTTTCTTT. The V and J genes are TRBV2 and TRBJ1-1, with TRBD1 matching over 9 bases. Germline V CDR1 and CDR2: SNHLY, FYNNEI. The CDR3 spans 15 residues. Losses at the gene ends were 6 bases for V and 4 bases for J; bases not matched to a gene: 9.

CDR3: CASSEGSAGDSPLHF. The CDR3 DNA reads TGTGCCAGCAGTGAAGGGAGCGCAGGGGATTCACCCCTCCACTTT. The chain recombines TRBV2 with TRBJ1-6; D is possibly TRBD1 (6 bases). This CDR3 comprises 15 residues. Germline CDR1 is SNHLY and CDR2 is FYNNEI. Trimming removed 1 base at V and 8 bases at J, with 12 bases between.

The chain combines TRBV11-2 with TRBJ2-4; perhaps TRBD1 as D (5 bases). The V and J ends lost 1 base and 8 bases respectively, with 9 bases between them. This CDR3 spans 13 amino acids. Looked up from germline, CDR1 is SGHAT and CDR2 is FQNNGV. The DNA of the CDR3 is TGTGCCAGCAGCTTAGGCCAAGGGGACATTCAGTACTTC. Encoded protein: CASSLGQGDIQYF.

V is TRBV7-9 and J is TRBJ1-2, with 10 bases that match TRBD1. Germline CDR1 and CDR2: SEHNR and FQNEAQ (reference sequence). This CDR3 is built from 15 residues. Losses at the gene ends were 0 bases for V and 8 bases for J; bases not matched to a gene: 6. This chain's CDR3 is CASSLAEGQGGGYTF. The CDR3 DNA reads TGTGCCAGCAGCTTAGCGGAAGGACAGGGGGGCGGCTACACCTTC. The whole variable domain, remainder taken from reference TRBV7-9 and TRBJ1-2, is DTGVSQNPRHKITKRGQNVTFRCDPISEHNRLYWYRQTLGQGPEFLTYFQNEAQLEKSRLLSDRFSAERPKGSFSTLEIQRTEQGDSAMYLCASSLAEGQGGGYTFGSGTRLTVV.

The chain couples TRBV19 to TRBJ1-1; TRBD1 aligns across 7 bases. The CDR3 consists of 14 residues. V was clipped by 7 bases and J by 4 bases; unmatched bases: 9. In germline, CDR1 is LNHDA, CDR2 SQIVND (reference sequence). The CDR3 spells CASISTGTATEAFF. CDR3 sequence (DNA): TGTGCCAGTATATCGACCGGGACAGCCACTGAAGCTTTCTTT.

Here the CDR3 reads CASRGTARNQPQHF. As DNA, the CDR3 is TGTGCCAGCAGGGGGACGGCCAGAAATCAGCCCCAGCATTTT. This sequence joins TRBV28 and TRBJ1-5, with a weak D call TRBD1 (5 bases). CDR1 is MDHEN and CDR2 is SYDVKM in the germline V gene. The CDR3 runs to 14 residues. The V and J ends lost 6 bases and 4 bases respectively, with 13 bases between them.

This chain joins TRBV5-6 and TRBJ2-7; D perhaps matches TRBD2 (6 bases). The CDR3 is made up of 15 amino acids. V lost 1 base to trimming and J lost 6 bases, with 17 bases between them. CDR1 and CDR2 (germline): SGHDT, YYEEEE. In nucleotides, the CDR3 is TGTGCCAGCAGCTTGTCCGGGACTTTCCTCTTCGAGCAGTACTTC. It yields the protein CASSLSGTFLFEQYF.

The chain employs TRBV14 and TRBJ2-1; 8 bases fit TRBD1. Germline-derived CDR1 and CDR2 are SGHDN and FVKESK. The CDR3 consists of 17 residues. V shed 4 bases and J 6 bases; nucleotides not matched to a gene: 14. CDR3 DNA: TGTGCCAGCAGCCGTGAAACAGGGGGTGTTTGGGCCAATGAGCAGTTCTTC. As protein: CASSRETGGVWANEQFF.

The chain links TRBV7-2 to TRBJ1-3; D gene uncertain. CDR3 length: 16 amino acids. Deletions cut 5 bases from V and 1 base from J, with 15 bases between. Germline values: CDR1 SGHTA, CDR2 FQGNSA. The CDR3 here is CASSPQREASGNTIYF. The CDR3 coding sequence is TGTGCCAGCAGCCCCCAGCGGGAGGCATCTGGAAACACCATATATTTT.

A word on this clone: At one end, the junction sequence differs from germline, possibly due to a read error. V is TRBV2 and J is TRBJ1-1; TRBD1 is a possible D gene (6 bases). From germline, CDR1 is SNHLY and CDR2 FYNNEI. This CDR3 contains 13 residues. As DNA, the CDR3 is TGTGCCAGCAGTGAAGTGGTGGGGGGGGCGGACATCTTT. This codes for CASSEVVGGADIF.